The T cell receptor beta chain under discussion was sequenced for a study of cytomegalovirus exposure and HLA in healthy donors. Findings and limits, study-wide: CMV serostatus alone was available as immune exposure information.

The CDR3 runs to 19 residues. Per germline, CDR1 GTSNPN and CDR2 SVGIG (reference sequence). V dropped 1 base and J dropped 1 base, with 25 bases sitting between them. In the case of this clone: Its cognate antigen is unknown.

PCR used 60 Vbeta primers and 13 Jbeta primers. TCRdb keeps only in-frame clones here, not all; method: immunoSEQ multiplex PCR. The data hold approximately 89,000 clones, with around 77% observed a single time. The sequence was obtained from a man aged 25-45 years in good health and CMV-seronegative. The chain employs TRBV30 and TRBJ1-1, with D tentatively TRBD1 (6 bases). Sequences were obtained from PBMCs. DNA of the CDR3: TGTGCCTGGAGTGCCCTAGGGGTCCTAGGGGGTACCGAGAACACTGAAGCTTTCTTT. It codes for CAWSALGVLGGTENTEAFF.